The sequence of this TCR beta chain was determined in a study of glioma-infiltrating T cells. Whole-study context: Glioblastomas were WHO grade IV, sampled at first diagnosis; low-grade were grade II.

TCR alpha and beta CDR3 regions were amplified from RNA using iRepertoire nested multiplex PCR. TCRdb fed the multiplex PCR reads into MiXCR, producing one record per CDR3 protein. Of 300,000 to 450,000 distinct CDR3 sequences in the sample, less than 50% were seen once. Of note for this clonotype: A read error may explain this, as a much larger clone is one base away.

In germline, CDR1 is MNHEY, CDR2 SMNVEV (reference sequence). The CDR3 runs to 15 residues. The sample comprised glioma tissue, nonneoplastic brain tissue, or PBMCs (not recorded which). The clonotype comes from a human donor with low-grade glioma or glioblastoma, undergoing nonglioma brain surgery, or in good health (not recorded which). V and J are TRBV27 and TRBJ1-4, with D possibly matching TRBD1 (6 bases). CDR3: CAGSIGTGTSEKLFF. The CDR3, as DNA: TGTGCCGGCAGCATAGGGACCGGGACAAGTGAAAAACTGTTTTTT. The entire variable domain, with the rest obtained from reference TRBV27 and TRBJ1-4, is as follows: EAQVTQNPRYLITVTGKKLTVTCSQNMNHEYMSWYRQDPGLGLRQIYYSMNVEVTDKGDVPEGYKVSRKEKRNFPLILESPSPNQTSLYFCAGSIGTGTSEKLFFGSGTQLSVL.